These T cell receptor beta chains were read from a single sample in a study of graft-versus-host responses after intestinal transplantation. Assay: immunoSEQ multiplex PCR; the TCRdb copy retains only in-frame clones and omits some. The sample comprises 65,000 to 90,000 clones, roughly nine tenths of which are singletons, and roughly 2.6% rests with the top ten. These receptors' targets are unknown. The starting material was unstimulated CD8+ T cells sorted from spleen or lymph node cells, obtained before intestinal transplant. All receptors derive from a human donor who received an intestinal transplant. Each CDR3 is given with its conserved first and last residue. The D gene is left open where the match is weak.

v_gene	j_gene	d_gene	CDR3aa
TRBV6-1	TRBJ2-1	.	CASSDLFGSINEQFF
TRBV4-2	TRBJ1-5	TRBD1	CASSQQGDQPQHF
TRBV30	TRBJ2-7	TRBD2	CAWRARGAYEQYF
TRBV27	TRBJ2-3	TRBD1	CASRPTGGTDTQYF
TRBV27	TRBJ1-4	.	CASSPRLRKLFF
TRBV4-2	TRBJ2-6	TRBD1	CASSHDQGVLMHVLTF
TRBV7-8	TRBJ2-2	TRBD2	CASSLIRLAGGRNTGELFF
TRBV19	TRBJ1-6	TRBD1	CASGQVSPLHF
TRBV6-5	TRBJ2-1	.	CASSASPWDEQFF
TRBV27	TRBJ2-1	.	CASSLPFSYNEQFF
TRBV7-6	TRBJ1-5	.	CASSPGGVNQPQHF
TRBV5-1	TRBJ1-1	TRBD1	CASSLGQGARTEAFF
TRBV5-1	TRBJ2-4	.	CASSFIYGIQYF
TRBV7-2	TRBJ2-1	.	CASSLDSPRLEYNEQFF
TRBV28	TRBJ2-7	TRBD1	CASSWGTGDIASYEQYF
TRBV6-5	TRBJ2-1	TRBD2	CASSYKRGSYNEQFF
TRBV7-9	TRBJ2-7	TRBD2	CASSARPAGGYEQYF
TRBV7-3	TRBJ2-3	.	CASSLSGDTQYF
TRBV9	TRBJ1-1	.	CASSVRGIGAVVNTEAFF
TRBV27	TRBJ1-1	TRBD1	CASSLLQGAYTEAFF
TRBV6-1	TRBJ1-5	.	CASSRDTVIGQPQHF